This T cell receptor (beta chain) is from a study of OX40 agonist ivuxolimab in advanced cancers. The overall study: Patients enrolled in dose escalation were diagnosed with hepatocellular carcinoma, melanoma, renal cell or head and neck cancer.

Notes on this clone: Its antigen is unidentified.

General study results and limits: Compared with others, partial responders at 0.1-3.0 mg/kg displayed clonal expansion among the lowest. On average, CD8+ T cells showed a greater number of expanded clones than CD4+.

The table came from immunoSEQ multiplex PCR; TCRdb's copy has only in-frame clones and leaves some out. The sample lists tens of thousands of clones, around nine tenths occurring once. Sampled blood was obtained at baseline, cycle 4 day 1, and cycle 7 day 1. This sample comprised CD4+ or CD8+ T cells sorted from blood, obtained in a trial of the OX40 agonist ivuxolimab. The TCR was taken from an adult with an advanced solid tumor such as melanoma, head and neck, liver or kidney cancer.

CDR3 nucleotide sequence: TGCGCCAGCAGCCCCAATGGGAGGTATGAGCAGTTCTTC. This gives the protein CASSPNGRYEQFF. The V and J genes are TRBV5-1 and TRBJ2-1; D is perhaps TRBD2 (6 bases). Germline V gene lookup returns CDR1 SGHRS and CDR2 YFSETQ. The CDR3 contains 13 residues. Between the trimmed V and J ends, which lost 4 bases and 8 bases, there was a span of 13 bases.